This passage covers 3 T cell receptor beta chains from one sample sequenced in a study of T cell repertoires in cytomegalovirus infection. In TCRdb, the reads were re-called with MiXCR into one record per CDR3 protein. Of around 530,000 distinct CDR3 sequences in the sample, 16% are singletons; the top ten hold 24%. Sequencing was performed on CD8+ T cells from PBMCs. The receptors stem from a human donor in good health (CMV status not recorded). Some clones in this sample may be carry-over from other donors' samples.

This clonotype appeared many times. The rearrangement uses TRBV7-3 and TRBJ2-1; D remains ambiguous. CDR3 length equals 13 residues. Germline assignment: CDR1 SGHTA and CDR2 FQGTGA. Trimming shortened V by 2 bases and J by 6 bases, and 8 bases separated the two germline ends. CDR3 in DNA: TGTGCCAGCAGCTTATCTGGGTTCAATGAGCAGTTCTTC. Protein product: CASSLSGFNEQFF.

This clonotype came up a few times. In DNA, the CDR3 is TGTGCCAGCAGCCCCGTGAGGGGGGCCCAGCATTTT. Protein product: CASSPVRGAQHF. The chain recombines TRBV7-9 with TRBJ1-5; tentatively, D is TRBD1 (6 bases). CDR3 length: 12 residues. The V gene lost 5 bases and the J gene lost 11 bases, with 13 bases spanning the gap. The germline V gene has CDR1 SEHNR and CDR2 FQNEAQ (reference sequence).

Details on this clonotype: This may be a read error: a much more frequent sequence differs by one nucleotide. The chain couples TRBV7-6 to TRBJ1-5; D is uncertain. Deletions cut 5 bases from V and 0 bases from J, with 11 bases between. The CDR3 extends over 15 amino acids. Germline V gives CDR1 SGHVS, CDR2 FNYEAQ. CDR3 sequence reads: CASSQTVNSNQPQHF. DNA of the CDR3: TGTGCCAGCAGCCAAACAGTGAATAGCAATCAGCCCCAGCATTTT. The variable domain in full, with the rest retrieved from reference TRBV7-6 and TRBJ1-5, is GAGVSQSPRYKVTKRGQDVALRCDPISGHVSLYWYRQALGQGPEFLTYFNYEAQQDKSGLPNDRFSAERPEGSISTLTIQRTEQRDSAMYRCASSQTVNSNQPQHFGDGTRLSIL.